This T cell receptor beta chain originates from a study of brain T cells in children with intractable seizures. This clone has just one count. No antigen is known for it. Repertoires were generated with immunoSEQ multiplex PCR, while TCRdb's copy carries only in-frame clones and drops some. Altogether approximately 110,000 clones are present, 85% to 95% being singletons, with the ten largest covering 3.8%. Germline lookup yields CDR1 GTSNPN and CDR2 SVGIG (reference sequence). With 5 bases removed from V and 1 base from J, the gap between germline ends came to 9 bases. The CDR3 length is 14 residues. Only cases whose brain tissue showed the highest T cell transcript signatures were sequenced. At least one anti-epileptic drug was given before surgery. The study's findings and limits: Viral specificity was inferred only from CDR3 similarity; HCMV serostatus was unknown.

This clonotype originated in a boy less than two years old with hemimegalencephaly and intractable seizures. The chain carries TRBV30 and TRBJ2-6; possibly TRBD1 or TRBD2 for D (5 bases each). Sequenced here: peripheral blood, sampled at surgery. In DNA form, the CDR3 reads TGTGCCTGGGGGACGGGGTCTGGGGCCAACGTCCTGACTTTC. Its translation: CAWGTGSGANVLTF. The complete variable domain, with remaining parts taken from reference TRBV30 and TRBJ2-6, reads SQTIHQWPATLVQPVGSPLSLECTVEGTSNPNLYWYRQAAGRGLQLLFYSVGIGQISSEVPQNLSASRPQDRQFILSSKKLLLSDSGFYLCAWGTGSGANVLTFGAGSRLTVL.